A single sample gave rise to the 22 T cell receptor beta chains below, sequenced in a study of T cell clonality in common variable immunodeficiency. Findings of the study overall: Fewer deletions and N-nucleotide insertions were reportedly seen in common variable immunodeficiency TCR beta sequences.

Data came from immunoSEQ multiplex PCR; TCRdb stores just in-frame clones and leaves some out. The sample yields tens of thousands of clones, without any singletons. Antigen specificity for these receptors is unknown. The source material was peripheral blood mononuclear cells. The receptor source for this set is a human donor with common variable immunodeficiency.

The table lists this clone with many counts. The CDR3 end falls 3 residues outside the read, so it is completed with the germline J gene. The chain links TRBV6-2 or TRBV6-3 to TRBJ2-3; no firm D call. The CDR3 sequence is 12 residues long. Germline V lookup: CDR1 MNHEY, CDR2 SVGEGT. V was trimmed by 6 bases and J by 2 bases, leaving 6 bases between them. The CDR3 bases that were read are TGTGCCAGCAGCCAAAACACAGATACG. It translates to CASSQNTDT. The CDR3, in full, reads CASSQNTDTQYF.

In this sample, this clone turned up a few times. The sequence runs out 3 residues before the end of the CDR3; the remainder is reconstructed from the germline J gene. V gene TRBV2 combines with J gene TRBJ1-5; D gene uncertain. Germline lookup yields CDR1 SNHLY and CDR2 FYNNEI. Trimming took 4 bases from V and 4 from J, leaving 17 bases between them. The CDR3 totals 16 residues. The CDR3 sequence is CASSVYLVQVNQPQHF. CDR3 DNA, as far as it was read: TGTGCCAGCAGTGTTTACCTCGTTCAGGTAAATCAGCCC.

The CDR3: CASSLGGQGAGVDHEQYF. The part of the CDR3 DNA that was read is TGCGCCAGCAGCTTGGGAGGACAGGGGGCGGGGGTTGACCACGAG. The chain recombines TRBV5-1 with TRBJ2-7; TRBD1 matches 11 bases. The CDR3 goes on 3 residues after the read ends, and that part is filled in from the germline J gene. Germline V gene data show CDR1 as SGHRS and CDR2 as YFSETQ. V lost 0 bases, J lost 5 bases, and 13 bases stayed unmatched. This CDR3 comprises 18 residues.

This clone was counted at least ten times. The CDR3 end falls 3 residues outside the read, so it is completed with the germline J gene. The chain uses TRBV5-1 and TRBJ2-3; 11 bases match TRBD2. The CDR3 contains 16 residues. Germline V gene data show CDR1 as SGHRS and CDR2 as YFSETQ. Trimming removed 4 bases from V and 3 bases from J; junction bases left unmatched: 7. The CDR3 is CASSPGLAEVTDTQYF. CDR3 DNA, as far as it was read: TGCGCCAGCAGCCCGGGACTAGCGGAAGTGACAGATACG. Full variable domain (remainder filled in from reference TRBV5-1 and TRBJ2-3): KAGVTQTPRYLIKTRGQQVTLSCSPISGHRSVSWYQQTPGQGLQFLFEYFSETQRNKGNFPGRFSGRQFSNSRSEMNVSTLELGDSALYLCASSPGLAEVTDTQYFGPGTRLTVL.

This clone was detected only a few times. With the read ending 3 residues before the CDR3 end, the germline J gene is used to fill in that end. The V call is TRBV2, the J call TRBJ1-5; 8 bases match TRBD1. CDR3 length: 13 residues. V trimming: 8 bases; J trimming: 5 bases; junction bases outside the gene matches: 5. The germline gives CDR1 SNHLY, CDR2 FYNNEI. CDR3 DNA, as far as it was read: TGTGCCAGCGGGCAGGGGGCGCATCAGCCC. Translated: CASGQGAHQP. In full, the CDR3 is CASGQGAHQPQHF.

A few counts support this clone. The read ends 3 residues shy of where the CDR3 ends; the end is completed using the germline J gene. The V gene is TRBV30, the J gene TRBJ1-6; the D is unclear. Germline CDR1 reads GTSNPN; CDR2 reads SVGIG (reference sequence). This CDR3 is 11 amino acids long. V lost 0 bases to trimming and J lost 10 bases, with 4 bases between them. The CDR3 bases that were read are TGTGCCTGGAGTGTGGGCTCACCC. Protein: CAWSVGSP. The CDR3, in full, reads CAWSVGSPLHF.

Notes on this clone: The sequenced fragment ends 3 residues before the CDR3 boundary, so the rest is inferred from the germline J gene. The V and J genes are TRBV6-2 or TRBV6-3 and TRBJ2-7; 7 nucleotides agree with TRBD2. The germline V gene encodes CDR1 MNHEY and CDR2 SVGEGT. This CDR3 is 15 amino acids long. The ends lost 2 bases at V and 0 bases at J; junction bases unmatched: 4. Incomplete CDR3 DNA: TGTGCCAGCAGTTACGAGGCTAGCGGCTCCTACGAG. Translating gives CASSYEASGSYE. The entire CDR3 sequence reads CASSYEASGSYEQYF.

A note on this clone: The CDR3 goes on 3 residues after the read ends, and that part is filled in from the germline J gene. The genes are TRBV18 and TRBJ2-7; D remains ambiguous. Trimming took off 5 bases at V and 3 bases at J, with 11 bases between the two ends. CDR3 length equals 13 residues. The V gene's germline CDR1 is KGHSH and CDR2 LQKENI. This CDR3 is CASSMTPIYEQYF. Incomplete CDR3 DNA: TGTGCCAGCTCAATGACACCTATCTACGAG.

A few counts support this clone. The CDR3 loop reads CASFRQGNTEAFF. The DNA read from the CDR3 is TGTGCCAGTTTCCGACAGGGGAACACTGAA. This chain links TRBV19 with TRBJ1-1; 7 bases fit TRBD1. The read ends 3 residues shy of where the CDR3 ends; the end is completed using the germline J gene. The germline CDR1 and CDR2 sequences are LNHDA and SQIVND (reference sequence). The V segment lost 8 bases and the J segment 1 base; nucleotides outside the gene matches: 4. CDR3 length equals 13 residues.

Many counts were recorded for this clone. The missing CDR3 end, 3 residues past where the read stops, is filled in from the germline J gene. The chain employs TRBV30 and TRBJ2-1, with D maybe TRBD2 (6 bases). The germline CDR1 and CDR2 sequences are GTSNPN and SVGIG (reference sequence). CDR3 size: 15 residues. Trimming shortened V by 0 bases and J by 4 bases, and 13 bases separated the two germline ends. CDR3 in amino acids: CAWSVWASEYNEQFF. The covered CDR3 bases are TGTGCCTGGAGTGTTTGGGCTAGCGAGTACAATGAG.

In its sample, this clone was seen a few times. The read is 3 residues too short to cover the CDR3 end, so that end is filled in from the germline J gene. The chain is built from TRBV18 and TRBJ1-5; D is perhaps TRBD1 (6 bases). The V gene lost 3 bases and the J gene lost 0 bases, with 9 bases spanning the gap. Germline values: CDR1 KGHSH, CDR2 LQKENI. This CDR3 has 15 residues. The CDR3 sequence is CASSPGHLSNQPQHF. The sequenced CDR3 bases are TGTGCCAGCTCACCGGGACATCTTAGCAATCAGCCC. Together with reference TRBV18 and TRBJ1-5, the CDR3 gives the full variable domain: NAGVMQNPRHLVRRRGQEARLRCSPMKGHSHVYWYRQLPEEGLKFMVYLQKENIIDESGMPKERFSAEFPKEGPSILRIQQVVRGDSAAYFCASSPGHLSNQPQHFGDGTRLSIL.

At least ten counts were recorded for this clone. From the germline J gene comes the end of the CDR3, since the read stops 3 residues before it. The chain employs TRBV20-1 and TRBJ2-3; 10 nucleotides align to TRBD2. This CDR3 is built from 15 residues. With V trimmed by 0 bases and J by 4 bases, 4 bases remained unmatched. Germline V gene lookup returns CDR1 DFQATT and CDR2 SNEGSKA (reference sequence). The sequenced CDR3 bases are TGCAGTGCTAGAGATAGCGGGAGGTACGCAGATACG. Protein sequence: CSARDSGRYADT. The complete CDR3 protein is CSARDSGRYADTQYF.

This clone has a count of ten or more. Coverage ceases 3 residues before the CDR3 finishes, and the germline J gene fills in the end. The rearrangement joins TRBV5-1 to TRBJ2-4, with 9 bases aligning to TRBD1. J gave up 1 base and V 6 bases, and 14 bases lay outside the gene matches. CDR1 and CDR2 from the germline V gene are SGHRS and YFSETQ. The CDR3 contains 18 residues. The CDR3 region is CASTPGDRERPAKNIQYF. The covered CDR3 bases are TGCGCCAGCACCCCCGGGGACAGGGAGAGACCGGCCAAAAACATT.

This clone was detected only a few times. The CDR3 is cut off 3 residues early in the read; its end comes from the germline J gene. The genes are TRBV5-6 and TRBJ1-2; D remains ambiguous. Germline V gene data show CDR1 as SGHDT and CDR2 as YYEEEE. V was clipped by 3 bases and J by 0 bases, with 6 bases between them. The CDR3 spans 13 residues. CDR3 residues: CASSSGANYGYTF. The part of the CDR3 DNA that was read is TGTGCCAGCAGCTCAGGAGCTAACTATGGC.

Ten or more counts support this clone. The DNA read from the CDR3 is TGCGCCAGCAGCTCCACAGGGAGCTCTGGGGCCAACGTC. It translates to CASSSTGSSGANV. The entire CDR3 reads CASSSTGSSGANVLTF. The chain joins TRBV5-1 to TRBJ2-6, with a tentative D call TRBD1 (6 bases). The CDR3 end falls 3 residues outside the read, so it is completed with the germline J gene. Trimming took 3 bases from V and 0 from J, leaving 10 bases between them. The CDR3 loop spans 16 amino acids. The V gene's germline CDR1 is SGHRS and CDR2 YFSETQ.

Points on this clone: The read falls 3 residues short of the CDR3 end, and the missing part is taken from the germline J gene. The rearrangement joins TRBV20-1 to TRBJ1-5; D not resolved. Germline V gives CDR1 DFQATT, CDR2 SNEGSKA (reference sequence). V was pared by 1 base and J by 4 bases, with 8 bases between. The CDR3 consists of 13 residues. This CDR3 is CSARVPGNQPQHF. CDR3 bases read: TGCAGTGCTAGAGTCCCCGGGAATCAGCCC.

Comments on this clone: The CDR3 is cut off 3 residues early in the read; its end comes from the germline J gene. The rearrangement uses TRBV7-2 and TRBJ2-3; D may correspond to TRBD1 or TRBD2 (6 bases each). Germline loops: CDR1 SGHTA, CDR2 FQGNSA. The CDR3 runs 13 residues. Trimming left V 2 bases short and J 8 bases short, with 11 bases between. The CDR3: CASSLLQGGTQYF. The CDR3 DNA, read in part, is TGTGCCAGCAGCTTACTACAGGGAGGTACG.

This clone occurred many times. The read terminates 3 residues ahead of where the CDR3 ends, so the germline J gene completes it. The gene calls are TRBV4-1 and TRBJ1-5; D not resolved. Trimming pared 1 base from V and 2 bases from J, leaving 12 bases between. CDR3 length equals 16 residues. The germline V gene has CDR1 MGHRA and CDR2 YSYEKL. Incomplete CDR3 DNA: TGCGCCAGCAGCCAAGTGGTCTCGTCGGGCAATCAGCCC. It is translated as CASSQVVSSGNQP. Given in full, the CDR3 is CASSQVVSSGNQPQHF.

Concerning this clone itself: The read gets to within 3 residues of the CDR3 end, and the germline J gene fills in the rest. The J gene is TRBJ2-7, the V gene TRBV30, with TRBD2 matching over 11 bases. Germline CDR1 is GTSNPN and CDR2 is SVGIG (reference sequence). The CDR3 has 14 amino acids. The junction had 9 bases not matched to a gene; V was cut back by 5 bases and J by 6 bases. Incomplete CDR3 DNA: TGTGCCTGGGGCTCACTAGCGGGAGTAGGCGAG. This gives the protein CAWGSLAGVGE. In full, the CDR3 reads CAWGSLAGVGEQYF. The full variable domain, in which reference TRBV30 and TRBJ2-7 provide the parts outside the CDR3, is SQTIHQWPATLVQPVGSPLSLECTVEGTSNPNLYWYRQAAGRGLQLLFYSVGIGQISSEVPQNLSASRPQDRQFILSSKKLLLSDSGFYLCAWGSLAGVGEQYFGPGTRLTVT.

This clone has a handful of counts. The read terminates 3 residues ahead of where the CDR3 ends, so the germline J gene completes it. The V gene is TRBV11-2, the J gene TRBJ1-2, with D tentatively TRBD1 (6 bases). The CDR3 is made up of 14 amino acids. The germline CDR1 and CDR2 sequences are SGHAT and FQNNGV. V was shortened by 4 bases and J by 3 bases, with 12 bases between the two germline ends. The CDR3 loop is CASSSSQGDYGYTF. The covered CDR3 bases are TGTGCCAGCAGCTCCTCACAGGGTGACTATGGC.

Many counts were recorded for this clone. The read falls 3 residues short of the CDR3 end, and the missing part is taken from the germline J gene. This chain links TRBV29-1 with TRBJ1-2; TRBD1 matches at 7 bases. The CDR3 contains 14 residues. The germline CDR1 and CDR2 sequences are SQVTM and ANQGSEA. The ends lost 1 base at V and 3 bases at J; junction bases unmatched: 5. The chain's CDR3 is CSVEGAGGYYGYTF. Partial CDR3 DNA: TGCAGCGTTGAAGGGGCAGGGGGTTACTATGGC. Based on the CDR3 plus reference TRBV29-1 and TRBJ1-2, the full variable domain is SAVISQKPSRDICQRGTSLTIQCQVDSQVTMMFWYRQQPGQSLTLIATANQGSEATYESGFVIDKFPISRPNLTFSTLTVSNMSPEDSSIYLCSVEGAGGYYGYTFGSGTRLTVV.

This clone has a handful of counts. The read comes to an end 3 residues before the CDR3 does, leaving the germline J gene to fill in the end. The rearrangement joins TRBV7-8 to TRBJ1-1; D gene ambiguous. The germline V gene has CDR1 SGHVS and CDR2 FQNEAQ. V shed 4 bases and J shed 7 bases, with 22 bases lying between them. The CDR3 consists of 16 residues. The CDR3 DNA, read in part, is TGTGCCAGCAGCTCTAGACCAACCCGACCTCGAGGTGAA. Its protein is CASSSRPTRPRGE. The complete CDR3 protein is CASSSRPTRPRGEAFF.